The present entry profiles one TCR beta chain with its context. What it recognizes is unknown. This probably arose from a read error, given a far larger clone one base away. Genomic DNA served as the source from which two-round multiplex PCR generated TCR beta CDR3 amplicons. First-round PCR used primers specific to each TRBV and TRBJ gene. TCRdb redid the calling of the multiplex PCR reads with MiXCR, one entry per CDR3 protein. The data show 30,000 to 40,000 distinct CDR3 sequences, less than 35% seen once. The CDR3 extends over 13 amino acids. Germline CDR1 MNHEY, CDR2 SVGAGI. V gave up 10 bases and J gave up 10 bases; unmatched junction bases: 8. This sample is drawn from a study of prognosis after radiotherapy for stage I lung cancer. Study summary: Individuals diagnosed with stage I non-small cell lung cancer underwent enrollment between April 2018 and January 2019.

Findings and limits, study-wide: It was not determined whether the expanded TCR clones were tumor-specific. Patients developing distant metastases showed lower Shannon entropy after stereotactic body radiation therapy.

The chain employs TRBV6-5 and TRBJ1-6; 9 bases are shared with TRBD1. Sequencing was performed on PBMCs, taken before or after stereotactic body radiation therapy (not recorded which). This clonotype was obtained from a donor of 50 years or more with non-small cell lung cancer. The CDR3 here is CANSTDRGSPLHF. The CDR3 DNA reads as TGTGCCAACAGCACGGACAGGGGCTCACCCCTCCACTTT.